This TCR beta chain was observed in a study of T-cell memory formation after mild COVID-19. Notes on the study in general: Balance between CD4 and CD8 was seen in clones contracting day 15 to 85, and a CD4+ lean was seen in later expanders. Clones that contracted clustered mainly in CM and EM if CD4+ and in EMRA if CD8+.

Note on this clonotype: No antigen is known for it.

The CDR3 runs 15 residues. Trimming pared 7 bases from V and 0 bases from J, leaving 15 bases between. Germline CDR1 SGHTA, CDR2 FQGNSA. TCRdb reprocessed the 5' RACE reads via MiXCR and lists one record per CDR3 protein. The sample consists of about 340,000 distinct CDR3 sequences, 20% to 25% of them appearing once. The source is a man aged 18 to 29 who had mild COVID-19 (a few samples of this study predate the infection). Cell type and time point are not known. The sequenced sample consisted of PBMCs or a T cell subset sorted from them (not recorded which). The chain links TRBV7-2 to TRBJ2-5; a weak D match, TRBD1 (6 bases). The CDR3 spells CASNTRGSYQETQYF. In DNA form, the CDR3 reads TGTGCCAGCAACACCAGGGGCAGTTACCAAGAGACCCAGTACTTC. Drawing the rest from reference TRBV7-2 and TRBJ2-5, the complete variable domain is GAGVSQSPSNKVTEKGKDVELRCDPISGHTALYWYRQSLGQGLEFLIYFQGNSAPDKSGLPSDRFSAERTGGSVSTLTIQRTQQEDSAVYLCASNTRGSYQETQYFGPGTRLLVL.